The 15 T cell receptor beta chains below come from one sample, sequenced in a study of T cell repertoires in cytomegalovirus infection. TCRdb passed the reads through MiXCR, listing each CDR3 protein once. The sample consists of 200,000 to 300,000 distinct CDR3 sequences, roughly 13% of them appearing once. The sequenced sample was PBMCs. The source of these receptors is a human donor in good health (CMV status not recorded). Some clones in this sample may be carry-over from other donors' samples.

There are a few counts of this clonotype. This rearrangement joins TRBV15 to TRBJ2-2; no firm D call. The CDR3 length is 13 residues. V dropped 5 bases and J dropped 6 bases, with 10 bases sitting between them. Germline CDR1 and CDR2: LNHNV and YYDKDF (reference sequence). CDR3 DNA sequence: TGTGCCACCAGCCCGCGGACGGCCGGGGAGCTGTTTTTT. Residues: CATSPRTAGELFF.

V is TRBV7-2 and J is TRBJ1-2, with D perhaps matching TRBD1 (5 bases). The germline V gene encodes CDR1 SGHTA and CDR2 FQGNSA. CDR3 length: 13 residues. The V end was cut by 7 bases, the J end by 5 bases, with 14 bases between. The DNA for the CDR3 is TGTGCCAGCACCCAGACCCGGGGGTATGGCTACACCTTC. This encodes CASTQTRGYGYTF.

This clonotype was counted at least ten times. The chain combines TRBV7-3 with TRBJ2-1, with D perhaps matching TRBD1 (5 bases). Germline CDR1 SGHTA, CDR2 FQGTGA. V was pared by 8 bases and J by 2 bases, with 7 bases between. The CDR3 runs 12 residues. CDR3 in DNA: TGTGCCAGCGGGGCTACCTACAATGAGCAGTTCTTC. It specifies CASGATYNEQFF.

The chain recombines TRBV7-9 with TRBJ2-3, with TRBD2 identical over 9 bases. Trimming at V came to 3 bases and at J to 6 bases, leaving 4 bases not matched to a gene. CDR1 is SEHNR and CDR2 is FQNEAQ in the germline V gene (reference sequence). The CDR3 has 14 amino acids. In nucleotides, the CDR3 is TGTGCCAGCAGCTTTAGCGGGAGAATCGATACGCAGTATTTT. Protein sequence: CASSFSGRIDTQYF.

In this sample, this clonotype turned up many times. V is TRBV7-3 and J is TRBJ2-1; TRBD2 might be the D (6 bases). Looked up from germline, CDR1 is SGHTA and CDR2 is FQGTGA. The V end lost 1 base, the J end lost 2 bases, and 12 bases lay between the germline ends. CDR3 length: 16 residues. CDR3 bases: TGTGCCAGCAGCTTAAATTGGGGAGGCCCCTACAATGAGCAGTTCTTC. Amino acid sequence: CASSLNWGGPYNEQFF.

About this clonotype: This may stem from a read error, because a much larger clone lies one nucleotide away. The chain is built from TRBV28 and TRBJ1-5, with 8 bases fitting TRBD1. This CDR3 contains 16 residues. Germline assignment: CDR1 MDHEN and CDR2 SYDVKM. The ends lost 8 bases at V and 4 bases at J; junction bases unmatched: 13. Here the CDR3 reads CASGCPGQVANQPQHF. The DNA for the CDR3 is TGTGCCAGCGGGTGCCCGGGACAGGTTGCTAATCAGCCCCAGCATTTT.

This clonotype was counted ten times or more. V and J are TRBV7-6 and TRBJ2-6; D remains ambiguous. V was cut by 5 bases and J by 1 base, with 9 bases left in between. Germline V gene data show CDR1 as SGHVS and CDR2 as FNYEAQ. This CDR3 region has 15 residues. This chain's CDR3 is CASSLQTSGANVLTF. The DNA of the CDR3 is TGTGCCAGCAGCCTCCAGACATCTGGGGCCAACGTCCTGACTTTC.

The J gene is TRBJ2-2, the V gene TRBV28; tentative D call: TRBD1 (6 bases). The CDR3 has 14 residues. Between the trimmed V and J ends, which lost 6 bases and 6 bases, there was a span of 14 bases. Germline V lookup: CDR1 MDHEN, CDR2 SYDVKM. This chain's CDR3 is CASSRTGMAGELFF. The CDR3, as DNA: TGTGCCAGCAGCCGAACAGGGATGGCCGGGGAGCTGTTTTTT. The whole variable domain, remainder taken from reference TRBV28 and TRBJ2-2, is DVKVTQSSRYLVKRTGEKVFLECVQDMDHENMFWYRQDPGLGLRLIYFSYDVKMKEKGDIPEGYSVSREKKERFSLILESASTNQTSMYLCASSRTGMAGELFFGEGSRLTVL.

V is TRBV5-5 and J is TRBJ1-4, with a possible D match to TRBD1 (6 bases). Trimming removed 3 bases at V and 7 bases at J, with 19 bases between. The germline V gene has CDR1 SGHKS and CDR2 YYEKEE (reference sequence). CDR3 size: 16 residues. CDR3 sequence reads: CASSSTGIPGAEKLFF. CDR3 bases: TGTGCCAGCAGCTCAACCGGGATCCCGGGGGCTGAAAAACTGTTTTTT.

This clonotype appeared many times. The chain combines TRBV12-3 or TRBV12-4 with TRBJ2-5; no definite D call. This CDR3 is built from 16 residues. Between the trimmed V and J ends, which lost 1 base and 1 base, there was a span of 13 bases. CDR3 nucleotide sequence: TGTGCCAGCAGTTTAGGTTCCAGTACCCTCCAAGAGACCCAGTACTTC. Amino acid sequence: CASSLGSSTLQETQYF.

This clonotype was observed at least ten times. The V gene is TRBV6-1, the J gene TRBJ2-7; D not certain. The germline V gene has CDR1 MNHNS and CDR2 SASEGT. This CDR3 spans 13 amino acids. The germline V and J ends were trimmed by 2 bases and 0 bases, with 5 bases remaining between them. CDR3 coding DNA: TGTGCCAGCAGTGAATCCCCCTCCTACGAGCAGTACTTC. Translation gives CASSESPSYEQYF.

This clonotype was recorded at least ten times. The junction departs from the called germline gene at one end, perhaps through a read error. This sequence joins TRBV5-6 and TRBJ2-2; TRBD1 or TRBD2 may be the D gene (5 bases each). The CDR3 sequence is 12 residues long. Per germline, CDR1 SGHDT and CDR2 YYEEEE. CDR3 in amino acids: CASSFTTSGQIF. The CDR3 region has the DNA TGTGCCAGCAGCTTCACAACATCGGGGCAGATTTTT.

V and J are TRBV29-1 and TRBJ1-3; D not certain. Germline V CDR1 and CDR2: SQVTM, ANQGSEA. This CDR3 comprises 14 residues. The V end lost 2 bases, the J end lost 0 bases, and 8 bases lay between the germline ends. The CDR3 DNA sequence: TGCAGCGTTGAACCGAATTTCTCTGGAAACACCATATATTTT. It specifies CSVEPNFSGNTIYF.

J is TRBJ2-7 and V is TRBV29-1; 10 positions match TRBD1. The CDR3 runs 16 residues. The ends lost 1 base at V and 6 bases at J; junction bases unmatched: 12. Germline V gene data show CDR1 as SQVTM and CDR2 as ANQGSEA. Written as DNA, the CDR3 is TGCAGCGTTGAAGTCAAAATGGGACAGGGGTCAGGCGAGCAGTACTTC. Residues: CSVEVKMGQGSGEQYF.

The CDR3 region is CASTRSSGNTIYF. Written as DNA, the CDR3 is TGTGCCAGCACCAGGAGCTCTGGAAACACCATATATTTT. The V call is TRBV16, the J call TRBJ1-3; unclear D gene. Germline lookup yields CDR1 KGHSY and CDR2 FQNENV. The germline V and J ends were trimmed by 7 bases and 0 bases, with 7 bases remaining between them. CDR3 size: 13 residues.